Presented here are 20 T cell receptor beta chains from one specimen sequenced in a study of T cell changes during pregnancy in multiple sclerosis. The data were produced by immunoSEQ multiplex PCR, yet TCRdb's version contains in-frame clones alone and is incomplete. The data contain some 100,000 clones, approximately 94% of them singletons. The starting material was peripheral blood, obtained before pregnancy. The source is a female donor with multiple sclerosis, enrolled in a pregnancy study.

DNA of the CDR3: TGCGCCAGCAGTGAGCTGAGCTACGAGCAGTACTTC. This codes for CASSELSYEQYF. V is TRBV10-2 and J is TRBJ2-7; D unresolved. This CDR3 contains 12 residues. The germline V gene has CDR1 WSHSY and CDR2 SAAADI. Trimming stripped 2 bases from V and 3 bases from J, with 5 bases between.

The DNA for the CDR3 is TGTGCCAGCAGCTTAGCTAGCGGGACCATAAATGAGCAGTTCTTC. Protein: CASSLASGTINEQFF. The rearrangement uses TRBV7-6 and TRBJ2-1, with 8 bases identical to TRBD2. CDR3 size: 15 residues. The ends lost 0 bases at V and 7 bases at J; junction bases unmatched: 5. Germline V gives CDR1 SGHVS, CDR2 FNYEAQ.

The chain couples TRBV29-1 to TRBJ2-1, with D possibly being TRBD1 (6 bases). In germline, CDR1 is SQVTM, CDR2 ANQGSEA. V was cut by 0 bases and J by 9 bases, with 18 bases left in between. The CDR3 has 15 amino acids. The CDR3 DNA follows: TGCAGCGTTGAAGATCGGACAGTTGTGAGCCTTGAGCAGTTCTTC. Encoded protein: CSVEDRTVVSLEQFF.

The rearrangement links TRBV30 to TRBJ1-1; 9 bases agree with TRBD1. Germline V gene lookup returns CDR1 GTSNPN and CDR2 SVGIG (reference sequence). The CDR3 spans 15 residues. V shed 3 bases and J 4 bases; nucleotides not matched to a gene: 9. The CDR3 is CAWRLRTGDGTEAFF. The CDR3, as DNA: TGTGCCTGGAGATTAAGGACAGGGGATGGCACTGAAGCTTTCTTT.

V and J are TRBV28 and TRBJ2-3; TRBD2 is a possible D gene (9 bases). Trimming left V 6 bases short and J 6 bases short, with 25 bases between. Germline-derived CDR1 and CDR2 are MDHEN and SYDVKM. CDR3 size: 17 residues. The CDR3, as DNA: TGTGCCAGCAGCAGGGACAGGCCTAGCGGGGAGGGGGATACGCAGTATTTT. Encoded protein: CASSRDRPSGEGDTQYF.

V gene TRBV6-5 combines with J gene TRBJ2-7, with a tentative D call TRBD1 (5 bases). The germline V gene has CDR1 MNHEY and CDR2 SVGAGI. V lost 1 base and J lost 3, with 7 bases in between. The CDR3 is 13 amino acids. The CDR3 DNA sequence: TGTGCCAGCAGTTACTTAGGGGACTACGAGCAGTACTTC. The encoded protein is CASSYLGDYEQYF.

The V call is TRBV7-9, the J call TRBJ2-3; weak D call: TRBD1 (6 bases). CDR1 SEHNR and CDR2 FQNEAQ come from the germline V gene (reference sequence). This CDR3 spans 13 amino acids. Deletions cut 5 bases from V and 6 bases from J, with 12 bases between. In DNA form, the CDR3 reads TGTGCCAGCAGCCGTTACCAGGGGGATACGCAGTATTTT. Translated: CASSRYQGDTQYF.

The chain couples TRBV6-1 to TRBJ2-7, with 12 bases that match TRBD2. After removal of 4 bases from V and 5 bases from J, the junction contained 6 bases not matched to a gene. Germline V CDR1 and CDR2: MNHNS, SASEGT. This CDR3 comprises 15 residues. As DNA, the CDR3 is TGTGCCAGCAGTGGGACTAGCGGGAAACACCACGAGCAGTACTTC. Protein: CASSGTSGKHHEQYF.

The J gene is TRBJ2-5, the V gene TRBV7-6; TRBD2 matches 7 bases. V shed 1 base, J shed 3 bases, and the junction held 11 bases outside the gene matches. The germline gives CDR1 SGHVS, CDR2 FNYEAQ. The CDR3 totals 17 residues. The CDR3 DNA reads as TGTGCCAGCAGCTTAGATGGCGGGAGATGGGTCAAAGAGACCCAGTACTTC. It is translated as CASSLDGGRWVKETQYF.

This clone was seen once. The CDR3 coding sequence is TGTGCCAGCAGCTTAGGCCAGGGATCCGGGGAGCTGTTTTTT. Amino acids: CASSLGQGSGELFF. The chain carries TRBV7-7 and TRBJ2-2, with a possible D match to TRBD1 (5 bases). This CDR3 region has 14 residues. V was cut by 1 base and J by 6 bases, with 9 bases left in between. Per the germline V gene, CDR1 is SSHAT and CDR2 is FNYEAQ (reference sequence).

The J gene is TRBJ2-1, the V gene TRBV5-4; D is unclear. Germline lookup yields CDR1 SGHNT and CDR2 YYREEE (reference sequence). V lost 2 bases and J lost 7, with 7 bases in between. This CDR3 contains 12 residues. CDR3 DNA sequence: TGTGCCAGCAGCTTTGCAACTAATGAGCAGTTCTTC. Its translation: CASSFATNEQFF.

The chain joins TRBV6-5 to TRBJ2-7; 8 bases line up with TRBD1. There are 14 residues in the CDR3. Trimming at V came to 4 bases and at J to 0 bases, leaving 2 bases not matched to a gene. Germline V gene data show CDR1 as MNHEY and CDR2 as SVGAGI. CDR3 sequence (DNA): TGTGCCAGCAGTTTTCAGGGGGCCTCCTACGAGCAGTACTTC. It is translated as CASSFQGASYEQYF.

The V call is TRBV7-7, the J call TRBJ2-5; 7 nucleotides line up with TRBD2. Germline V gives CDR1 SSHAT, CDR2 FNYEAQ (reference sequence). The CDR3 is 15 amino acids. Trimming removed 2 bases from V and 5 bases from J; junction bases left unmatched: 8. CDR3 amino acids: CASSLSGGRGETQYF. The CDR3 DNA reads TGTGCCAGCAGCTTATCGGGCGGGAGAGGTGAGACCCAGTACTTC.

The V gene is TRBV19, the J gene TRBJ1-1; 8 nucleotides line up with TRBD1. CDR3 length equals 15 residues. Trimming took 5 bases from V and 2 from J; bases not matched to a gene: 7. Per the germline V gene, CDR1 is LNHDA and CDR2 is SQIVND (reference sequence). The CDR3 is CASSSRTGINTEAFF. CDR3 DNA sequence: TGTGCCAGTAGTTCGAGGACAGGGATCAACACTGAAGCTTTCTTT.

The V and J genes are TRBV5-1 and TRBJ2-1; TRBD2 aligns across 12 bases. Per germline, CDR1 SGHRS and CDR2 YFSETQ. CDR3 length: 17 residues. The V gene end was trimmed by 4 bases and the J gene end by 10 bases; junction bases not matched to a gene: 15. CDR3 nucleotide sequence: TGCGCCAGCAGCCGTGGGGGGACTAGCGGGCCCCAATCGGAGCAGTTCTTC. Protein product: CASSRGGTSGPQSEQFF.

The chain couples TRBV7-2 to TRBJ2-7; D is possibly TRBD2 (6 bases). The CDR3 contains 16 residues. Germline V gene sequence: CDR1 SGHTA, CDR2 FQGNSA. V lost 0 bases, J lost 0 bases, and 12 bases lay in between. The CDR3 bases are TGTGCCAGCAGCTTAGCGCCGACTAGTCCCTCCTACGAGCAGTACTTC. This translates into CASSLAPTSPSYEQYF.

The chain employs TRBV13 and TRBJ1-2, with a weak D call TRBD1 (5 bases). There are 15 residues in the CDR3. Germline-derived CDR1 and CDR2 are PRHDT and FYEKMQ (reference sequence). Trimming removed 5 bases from V and 2 bases from J, with 15 bases in between. The CDR3 sequence is CASSRKRGGNYGYTF. In DNA, the CDR3 is TGTGCCAGCAGCCGTAAAAGGGGCGGCAACTATGGCTACACCTTC.

This chain uses TRBV5-8 with TRBJ2-5, with 11 positions matching TRBD1. Per the germline V gene, CDR1 is SGHTS and CDR2 is YDEGEE. J was trimmed by 7 bases and V by 6 bases; bases with no gene match: 8. The CDR3 extends over 14 amino acids. The CDR3 DNA is TGTGCCAGCAACTGGCCCGGGACAGGGGGGACCCAGTACTTC. Translated: CASNWPGTGGTQYF.

The chain uses TRBV6-1 and TRBJ1-1; a weak D match, TRBD1 (5 bases). The V gene's germline CDR1 is MNHNS and CDR2 SASEGT. With 4 bases removed from V and 3 bases from J, the gap between germline ends came to 9 bases. The CDR3 loop spans 13 amino acids. CDR3 coding DNA: TGTGCCAGCAGTGTGGGGGGGTACACTGAAGCTTTCTTT. It translates to CASSVGGYTEAFF.

The J gene is TRBJ2-7, the V gene TRBV28, with TRBD1 as a possible D gene (6 bases). The CDR3 has 14 amino acids. CDR1 is MDHEN, CDR2 SYDVKM, per germline. Deletions cut 3 bases from V and 1 base from J, with 10 bases between. This CDR3 is CASSLPTGSYEQYF. DNA for the CDR3: TGTGCCAGCAGTTTGCCTACAGGGTCCTACGAGCAGTACTTC.